These T cell receptor beta chains were read from a single sample in a study of blood T cell repertoires in COVID-19. Assay: immunoSEQ multiplex PCR; the TCRdb copy retains only in-frame clones and omits some. The sample lists under 95,000 clones; about 83% were seen once. The specimen sequenced was peripheral blood. Receptors originate from a woman in her seventies with acute or convalescent COVID-19. The CDR3 runs from the conserved cysteine through the conserved F or W. Each record gives: V gene, D gene, CDR3 length, J gene, clone size, CDR3 protein, CDR3 DNA. The D gene is left open where the match is weak. Some rows mark clone size as missing; the rest say once, few, many or name a class of expanded clone.

TRBV27	.	15	TRBJ2-1	.	CASSDSSSSYNEQFF	TGTGCCAGCAGTGATTCCTCGAGCTCCTACAATGAGCAGTTCTTC
TRBV19	TRBD1	15	TRBJ1-2	.	CASSSTGRPNYGYTF	TGTGCCAGTAGCTCGACAGGGAGGCCTAACTATGGCTACACCTTC
TRBV6-2/TRBV6-3	TRBD1	15	TRBJ1-2	.	CASSSWTGQGYGYTF	TGTGCCAGCAGTTCTTGGACAGGGCAAGGCTATGGCTACACCTTC
TRBV30	.	15	TRBJ2-3	.	CAWSVGWGLGDTQYF	TGTGCCTGGAGTGTAGGTTGGGGGCTTGGGGATACGCAGTATTTT
TRBV6-2/TRBV6-3	.	14	TRBJ1-1	.	CASSFIGENTEAFF	TGTGCCAGCAGTTTTATCGGGGAGAACACTGAAGCTTTCTTT
TRBV11-2	.	11	TRBJ1-2	.	CASSPGFGYTF	TGTGCCAGCAGTCCAGGGTTTGGCTACACCTTC
TRBV7-8	.	15	TRBJ1-2	.	CASSLGGAGGYGYTF	TGTGCCAGCAGCTTAGGGGGAGCCGGGGGCTATGGCTACACCTTC
TRBV18	.	15	TRBJ1-5	.	CASSRSGQSNQPQHF	TGTGCCAGCTCACGGAGTGGACAGTCAAATCAGCCCCAGCATTTT
TRBV19	.	15	TRBJ2-1	.	CASRRRGPSYNEQFF	TGTGCCAGTAGACGTCGGGGTCCCTCCTACAATGAGCAGTTCTTC
TRBV5-1	TRBD1	15	TRBJ2-1	.	CASSLEGTAYNEQFF	TGCGCCAGCAGCTTGGAGGGGACAGCCTACAATGAGCAGTTCTTC
TRBV2	.	15	TRBJ2-2	.	CASSDSRGPTGELFF	TGTGCCAGCAGTGATTCCAGGGGACCCACCGGGGAGCTGTTTTTT
TRBV2	.	11	TRBJ2-7	.	CASSVSYEQYF	TGTGCCAGCAGCGTCTCCTACGAGCAGTACTTC
TRBV4-2	TRBD2	17	TRBJ2-1	once	CASSRVTSGGAWNEQFF	TGTGCCAGCAGCCGAGTGACTAGCGGGGGGGCGTGGAATGAGCAGTTCTTC
TRBV18	TRBD2	15	TRBJ2-3	.	CASSPGLGGTDTQYF	TGTGCCAGCTCACCGGGACTAGGTGGAACAGATACGCAGTATTTT
TRBV5-6	.	13	TRBJ1-1	.	CASSLAENTEAFF	TGTGCCAGCAGCTTGGCAGAGAACACTGAAGCTTTCTTT